Listed below are T cell receptor beta chains from one sample, sequenced in a study of T cells in Graves' hyperthyroidism and ophthalmopathy. MiXCR, applied by TCRdb to the multiplex PCR reads, yields one record per CDR3 protein. This table holds about 530,000 distinct CDR3 sequences, roughly 17% found once. Sample: blood. The receptors shown here come from a woman aged 18-29 years with Graves' ophthalmopathy. The CDR3 runs from the conserved cysteine through the conserved F or W.

J gene | V gene | CDR3 protein
TRBJ1-4 | TRBV20-1 | CATGGLDEKLFF
TRBJ2-1 | TRBV5-1 | CASSVGWQPTYNEQFF
TRBJ1-3 | TRBV5-1 | CASSSTSTSSGNTIYF
TRBJ1-1 | TRBV6-2/TRBV6-3 | CASSRGGMVPEAFF
TRBJ1-6 | TRBV28 | CASSLYVGAPSPLHF
TRBJ2-1 | TRBV29-1 | CSVEDWAEYNEQFF
TRBJ1-6 | TRBV28 | CASRGGGASETLHF
TRBJ2-1 | TRBV13 | CASSANRDYESGEQFF
TRBJ1-2 | TRBV7-8 | CASSLRDRNKGGYTF
TRBJ1-1 | TRBV7-2 | CASSNTREAFF
TRBJ2-1 | TRBV19 | CASSTGQANYNEQFF
TRBJ1-5 | TRBV28 | CASSGDPRGPQHF
TRBJ2-7 | TRBV11-2 | CASSLVEFQYEQYF
TRBJ1-6 | TRBV7-2 | CASSPRGEAWSPLHF
TRBJ1-4 | TRBV11-1 | CASSPRDSNEKLFF
TRBJ1-5 | TRBV7-3 | CASSLMNSNQPQHF
TRBJ2-7 | TRBV7-9 | CASSFSRGSVPYEQYF
TRBJ2-7 | TRBV30 | CAWKDPRSGTVYEQYF
TRBJ2-3 | TRBV20-1 | CSLSPAQRGGLSTDTQYF
TRBJ2-5 | TRBV28 | CASSLFGATQETQYF
TRBJ2-1 | TRBV6-1 | CASSEDKGATYNEQFF
TRBJ1-1 | TRBV5-1 | CASSLAEGAEAFF
TRBJ2-7 | TRBV20-1 | CSALGATSYEQYF
TRBJ1-2 | TRBV7-2 | CASSLPGVQGAYGYTF
TRBJ2-3 | TRBV9 | CASSVEDYGFTDTQYF
TRBJ1-4 | TRBV5-6 | CASSLIPGQGFEKLFF
TRBJ2-2 | TRBV18 | CASSPFIVAANTGELFF
TRBJ2-1 | TRBV7-2 | CASSSTGSYNEQFF
TRBJ2-3 | TRBV20-1 | CSARRANYLTDTQYF
TRBJ2-3 | TRBV4-1 | CASSPLGFYHTQYF
TRBJ2-5 | TRBV6-1 | CASSFPEGQETQYF